These 10 T cell receptor beta chains originate from one sample sequenced in a study of blood T cell repertoires in COVID-19. Sequenced by immunoSEQ multiplex PCR; TCRdb stores in-frame clones only, minus some. The sample consists of about 100,000 clones, around 85% of them appearing once. The source material was peripheral blood. These receptors originate from a man aged 50 to 59 with active or convalescent COVID-19.

Only one count was recorded for this clone. The chain uses TRBV11-3 and TRBJ1-1, with D uncertain. Germline V CDR1 and CDR2: SGHNT, YENEEA. V lost 1 base, J lost 4 bases, and 4 bases lay in between. The CDR3 sequence is 12 residues long. CDR3 sequence: CASSLVRTEAFF. CDR3 bases: TGTGCCAGCAGCTTAGTTCGCACTGAAGCTTTCTTT.

The genes are TRBV5-6 and TRBJ2-3; TRBD2 might be the D (6 bases). The germline V gene has CDR1 SGHDT and CDR2 YYEEEE. The CDR3 totals 16 residues. The ends were cut back, 1 base at V and 2 bases at J, with 14 bases in the middle. In DNA, the CDR3 is TGTGCCAGCAGCTTGTCTGCCGGGAGACCCACAGATACGCAGTATTTT. Its translation: CASSLSAGRPTDTQYF.

The gene calls are TRBV18 and TRBJ2-5, with 8 bases matching TRBD1. Trimming cost V 3 bases and J 5 bases; bases outside gene matches: 11. The germline gives CDR1 KGHSH, CDR2 LQKENI. The CDR3 contains 16 residues. CDR3 DNA sequence: TGTGCCAGCTCACCTCTCTTTACCGGGACAGGTGAGACCCAGTACTTC. Amino acid sequence: CASSPLFTGTGETQYF. Full variable domain (missing parts from reference TRBV18 and TRBJ2-5): NAGVMQNPRHLVRRRGQEARLRCSPMKGHSHVYWYRQLPEEGLKFMVYLQKENIIDESGMPKERFSAEFPKEGPSILRIQQVVRGDSAAYFCASSPLFTGTGETQYFGPGTRLLVL.

The V gene is TRBV7-9, the J gene TRBJ1-2, with TRBD1 as a possible D gene (5 bases). V was clipped by 2 bases and J by 4 bases, with 8 bases between them. CDR3 length: 13 amino acids. CDR1 and CDR2 (germline): SEHNR, FQNEAQ (reference sequence). CDR3 DNA sequence: TGTGCCAGCAGCTTACAGGGTAGCTATGGCTACACCTTC. This gives the protein CASSLQGSYGYTF. The full variable domain, with the rest looked up from reference TRBV7-9 and TRBJ1-2, is DTGVSQNPRHKITKRGQNVTFRCDPISEHNRLYWYRQTLGQGPEFLTYFQNEAQLEKSRLLSDRFSAERPKGSFSTLEIQRTEQGDSAMYLCASSLQGSYGYTFGSGTRLTVV.

The chain employs TRBV18 and TRBJ2-7; weak D call: TRBD1 (5 bases). CDR1 is KGHSH, CDR2 LQKENI, per germline. The CDR3 spans 13 residues. V was shortened by 3 bases and J by 2 bases, with 8 bases between the two germline ends. Written as DNA, the CDR3 is TGTGCCAGCTCACCTGACAGTGCCTACGAGCAGTACTTC. It translates to CASSPDSAYEQYF.

The CDR3 loop is CASSHRVGTDTQYF. DNA of the CDR3: TGTGCCAGCAGCCACAGGGTGGGCACAGATACGCAGTATTTT. The J gene is TRBJ2-3, the V gene TRBV7-9, with D possibly being TRBD1 (6 bases). CDR1 and CDR2 (germline): SEHNR, FQNEAQ (reference sequence). Trimming left V 5 bases short and J 1 base short, with 10 bases between. The CDR3 is made up of 14 amino acids.

This clone has only one observation. This chain connects TRBV24-1 to TRBJ2-1, with a tentative D call TRBD1 (5 bases). CDR1 is KGHDR, CDR2 SFDVKD, per germline. Between the trimmed V and J ends, which lost 6 bases and 5 bases, there was a span of 16 bases. The CDR3 is 15 amino acids. In DNA, the CDR3 is TGTGCCACCAGTCACCCGGTGACAGCTCACAATGAGCAGTTCTTC. This sequence encodes CATSHPVTAHNEQFF.

CDR3 region: CASSQGPGNTIYF. CDR3 in DNA: TGTGCCAGCAGCCAGGGCCCAGGAAACACCATATATTTT. J is TRBJ1-3 and V is TRBV3-1 (or the pseudogene TRBV3-2), with unresolved D. Germline V gives CDR1 LGHDT, CDR2 YNNKEL (reference sequence). Trimming shortened V by 3 bases and J by 4 bases, and 7 bases separated the two germline ends. This CDR3 has 13 amino acids.

This chain uses TRBV28 with TRBJ2-1, with D possibly matching TRBD2 (5 bases). This CDR3 region has 14 residues. With 11 bases removed from V and 8 bases from J, the gap between germline ends came to 22 bases. From germline, CDR1 is MDHEN and CDR2 SYDVKM. CDR3 coding DNA: TGTGCCTCGAGTGGGGAGAATGGGAGCGATGAGCAGTTCTTC. The encoded protein is CASSGENGSDEQFF.

On this clone itself: The identical CDR3 is also encoded by other nucleotide sequences in the sample. V gene TRBV12-3 or TRBV12-4 combines with J gene TRBJ1-1, with D unclear. The V and J ends lost 3 bases and 1 base respectively, with 6 bases between them. The CDR3 totals 13 residues. The CDR3, as DNA: TGTGCCAGCAGTTTTTCAGAGAACACTGAAGCTTTCTTT. This translates into CASSFSENTEAFF.